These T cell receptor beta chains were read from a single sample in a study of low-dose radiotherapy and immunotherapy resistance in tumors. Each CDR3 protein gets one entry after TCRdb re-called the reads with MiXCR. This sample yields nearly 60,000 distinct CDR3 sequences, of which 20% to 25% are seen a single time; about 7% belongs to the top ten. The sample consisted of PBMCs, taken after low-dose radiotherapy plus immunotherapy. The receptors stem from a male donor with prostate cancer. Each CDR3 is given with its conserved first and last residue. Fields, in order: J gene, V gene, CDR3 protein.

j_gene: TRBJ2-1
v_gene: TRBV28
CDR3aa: CASSYQGGNEQFF

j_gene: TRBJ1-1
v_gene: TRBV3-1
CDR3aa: CASSHWAPNTEAFF

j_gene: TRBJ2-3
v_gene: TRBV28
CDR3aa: CASSFSWEALVSTDTQYF

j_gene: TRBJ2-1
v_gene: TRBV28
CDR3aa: CASSSPGTSIIEQFF

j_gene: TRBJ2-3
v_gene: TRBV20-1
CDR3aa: CSPARRGTDTQYF

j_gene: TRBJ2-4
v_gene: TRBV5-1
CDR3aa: CASSWRSPGNF

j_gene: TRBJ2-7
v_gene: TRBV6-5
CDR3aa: CASSFRRGRDEQYF

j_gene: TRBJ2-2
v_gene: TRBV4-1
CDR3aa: CASSQDNGLAGELFF

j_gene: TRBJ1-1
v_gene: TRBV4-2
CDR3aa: CASSQPQTGLNTEAFF

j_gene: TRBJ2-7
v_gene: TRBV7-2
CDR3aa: CASSSPDSHDEQYF

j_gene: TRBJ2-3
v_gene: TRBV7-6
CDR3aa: CASRSSTDTQYF